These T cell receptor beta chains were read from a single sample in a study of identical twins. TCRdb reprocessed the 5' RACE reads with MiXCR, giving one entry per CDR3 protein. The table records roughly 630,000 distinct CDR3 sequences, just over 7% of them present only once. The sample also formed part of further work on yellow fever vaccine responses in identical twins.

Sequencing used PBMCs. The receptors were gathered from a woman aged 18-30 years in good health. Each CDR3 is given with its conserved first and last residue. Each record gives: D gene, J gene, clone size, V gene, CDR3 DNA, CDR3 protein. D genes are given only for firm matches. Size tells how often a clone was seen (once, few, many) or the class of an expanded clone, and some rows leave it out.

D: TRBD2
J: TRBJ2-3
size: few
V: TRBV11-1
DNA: TGTGCCAGCAGCTCACGAGGACCGCTAGCGGGGAAAGGCACAGATACGCAGTATTTT
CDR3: CASSSRGPLAGKGTDTQYF

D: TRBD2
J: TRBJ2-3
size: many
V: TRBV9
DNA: TGTGCCAGCAGCGAGGGGACTAGCGGCACAGATACGCAGTATTTT
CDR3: CASSEGTSGTDTQYF

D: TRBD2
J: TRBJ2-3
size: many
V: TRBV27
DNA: TGTGCCAGCAGCCCTACGACTAGCGGATTCACAGATACGCAGTATTTT
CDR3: CASSPTTSGFTDTQYF

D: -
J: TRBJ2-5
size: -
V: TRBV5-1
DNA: TGCGCCAGCAGCTTGAGGGGGGCCGAAAAGACCCAGTACTTC
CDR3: CASSLRGAEKTQYF

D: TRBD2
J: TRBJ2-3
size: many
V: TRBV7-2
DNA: TGTGCCAGCAGCTTACGAGCGGGGTTTACAGATACGCAGTATTTT
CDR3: CASSLRAGFTDTQYF

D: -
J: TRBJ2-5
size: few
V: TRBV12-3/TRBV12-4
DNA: TGTGCCAGCCTCCGGGGCAGGGAGAAGACCCAGTACTTC
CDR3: CASLRGREKTQYF

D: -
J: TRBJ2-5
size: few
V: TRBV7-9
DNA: TGTGCCAGCAGCACCGGCCCTGGAGTGCTTTTGAGGGAGACCCAGTACTTC
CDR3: CASSTGPGVLLRETQYF

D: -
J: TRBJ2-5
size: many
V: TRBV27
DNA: TGTGCCAGCAGTTTAGCGGCTAGGCAAGAGACCCAGTACTTC
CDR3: CASSLAARQETQYF

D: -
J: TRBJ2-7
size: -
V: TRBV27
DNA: TGTGCCAGCAGTTTAGGGGCCCGAGGAGAGCAGTACTTC
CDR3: CASSLGARGEQYF

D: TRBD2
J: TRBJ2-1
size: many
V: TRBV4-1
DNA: TGCGCCAGCAGCCAAGGGATCGGGGCGGGGGTAGGTGAGCAGTTCTTC
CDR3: CASSQGIGAGVGEQFF

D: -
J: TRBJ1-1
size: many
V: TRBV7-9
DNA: TGTGCCAGCAGCTCGACCGAGAACATGAACACTGAAGCTTTCTTT
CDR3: CASSSTENMNTEAFF

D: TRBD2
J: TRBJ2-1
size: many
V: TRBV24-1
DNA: TGTGCCACCAGTGACCCGGCGGTAGCGGGAGCGGATGAGCAGTTCTTC
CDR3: CATSDPAVAGADEQFF

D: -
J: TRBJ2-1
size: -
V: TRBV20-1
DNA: TGCAGTGCTAGAGATTCTCCGCGCAGCTTCTTC
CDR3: CSARDSPRSFF

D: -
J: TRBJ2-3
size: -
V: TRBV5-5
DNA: TGTGCCAGCAGCTCCGTACTCCGGGGGGATACGCAGTATTTT
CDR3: CASSSVLRGDTQYF

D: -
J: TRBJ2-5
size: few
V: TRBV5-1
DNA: TGCGCCAGCAGCTTCGAGGGGGGGCTTGAGACCCAGTACTTC
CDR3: CASSFEGGLETQYF